This entry lists 21 T cell receptor beta chains sequenced from one sample in a study of cytomegalovirus exposure and HLA in healthy donors. With 60 Vbeta and 13 Jbeta primers, the PCR was carried out. Only in-frame clones appear in the TCRdb table, and some are missing; sequencing was by immunoSEQ multiplex PCR. In the table there are 150,000 to 200,000 clones, about 80% of which are singletons. Input material: PBMCs. These receptors were collected from a man aged 35 to 55 in good health and CMV-seronegative.

This clone was recorded only once. The J gene is TRBJ2-7, the V gene TRBV5-6, with 7 bases lining up with TRBD1. This CDR3 comprises 15 residues. V gave up 1 base and J gave up 1 base; unmatched junction bases: 5. Germline CDR1 reads SGHDT; CDR2 reads YYEEEE. The CDR3 here is CASSLYGTESYEQYF. The CDR3 DNA reads TGTGCCAGCAGCTTGTACGGGACAGAGTCCTACGAGCAGTACTTC.

The J gene is TRBJ2-5, the V gene TRBV5-4, with TRBD1 matching 7 bases. Germline CDR1 and CDR2: SGHNT and YYREEE (reference sequence). The CDR3 runs 14 residues. The trim removed 3 bases at V and 1 base at J, leaving 3 bases unmatched. The CDR3 spells CASSSQGVQETQYF. CDR3 bases: TGTGCCAGCAGCTCGCAGGGGGTCCAAGAGACCCAGTACTTC. The full variable domain, completed using reference TRBV5-4 and TRBJ2-5, is ETGVTQSPTHLIKTRGQQVTLRCSSQSGHNTVSWYQQALGQGPQFIFQYYREEENGRGNFPPRFSGLQFPNYSSELNVNALELDDSALYLCASSSQGVQETQYFGPGTRLLVL.

The chain links TRBV19 to TRBJ1-4; 7 bases are shared with TRBD1. The CDR3 contains 13 residues. Trimming took 4 bases from V and 8 from J; bases not matched to a gene: 4. The V gene's germline CDR1 is LNHDA and CDR2 SQIVND (reference sequence). CDR3 loop: CASSNRGGEKLFF. The CDR3 DNA sequence: TGTGCCAGTAGTAACAGGGGAGGCGAAAAACTGTTTTTT.

This clone was recorded only once. The chain couples TRBV28 to TRBJ2-5, with 8 positions matching TRBD1. The CDR3 is 14 amino acids. Germline CDR1 MDHEN, CDR2 SYDVKM. J gave up 5 bases and V 3 bases, and 5 bases lay outside the gene matches. The CDR3 DNA reads as TGTGCCAGCAGTTTCGACAGGGGTTGGGAGACCCAGTACTTC. Translation: CASSFDRGWETQYF.

The chain employs TRBV6-4 and TRBJ2-2, with TRBD2 as a possible D gene (6 bases). Germline V CDR1 and CDR2: MRHNA, SNTAGT. This CDR3 spans 15 amino acids. The ends were cut back, 9 bases at V and 2 bases at J, with 16 bases in the middle. The CDR3 sequence is CASGEDPSNTGELFF. In DNA form, the CDR3 reads TGTGCCAGTGGGGAGGACCCTTCCAACACCGGGGAGCTGTTTTTT.

This chain links TRBV5-1 with TRBJ2-1; 9 bases map to TRBD2. The CDR3 consists of 16 residues. V was pared by 0 bases and J by 5 bases, with 6 bases of the junction left unmatched. Germline CDR1 is SGHRS and CDR2 is YFSETQ. In DNA form, the CDR3 reads TGCGCCAGCAGCTTGGGTGATCTAGCGGGAAACAATGAGCAGTTCTTC. As protein: CASSLGDLAGNNEQFF.

This rearrangement joins TRBV18 to TRBJ1-6; D not resolved. V gave up 3 bases and J gave up 5 bases, with 8 bases separating them. The CDR3 extends over 14 amino acids. Germline lookup yields CDR1 KGHSH and CDR2 LQKENI. The CDR3 DNA is TGTGCCAGCTCACCTACCCAGGATAATTCACCCCTCCACTTT. It translates to CASSPTQDNSPLHF.

This clone was seen only a few times. The chain combines TRBV7-2 with TRBJ2-7; 7 bases agree with TRBD1. V gave up 3 bases and J gave up 0 bases; unmatched junction bases: 5. This CDR3 has 15 amino acids. From germline, CDR1 is SGHTA and CDR2 FQGNSA. The CDR3 sequence is CASSLDRFDSYEQYF. The CDR3 DNA reads as TGTGCCAGCAGCTTGGACAGGTTCGACTCCTACGAGCAGTACTTC.

This sequence joins TRBV5-1 and TRBJ2-7, with 10 nucleotides matching TRBD2. The junction had 13 bases not matched to a gene; V was cut back by 1 base and J by 0 bases. CDR3 length equals 19 residues. The germline V gene encodes CDR1 SGHRS and CDR2 YFSETQ. The CDR3 here is CASSLTASGSQRSSYEQYF. Here the CDR3 DNA reads TGCGCCAGCAGCTTGACGGCTAGCGGGAGCCAGAGAAGCTCCTACGAGCAGTACTTC.

V and J are TRBV10-3 and TRBJ2-7, with D maybe TRBD1 (6 bases). Germline CDR1 ENHRY, CDR2 SYGVKD. Trimming stripped 6 bases from V and 4 bases from J, with 10 bases between. This CDR3 region has 12 residues. This chain's CDR3 is CAISEQGYEQYF. In nucleotides, the CDR3 is TGTGCCATCAGCGAACAGGGTTACGAGCAGTACTTC.

CDR3 loop: CAWSVQQNTEAFF. The CDR3 region has the DNA TGTGCCTGGAGTGTACAGCAGAACACTGAAGCTTTCTTT. The chain employs TRBV30 and TRBJ1-1; D remains ambiguous. The CDR3 spans 13 residues. CDR1 and CDR2 from the germline V gene are GTSNPN and SVGIG (reference sequence). V lost 0 bases to trimming and J lost 1 base, with 6 bases between them.

This clone was seen only a few times. The V gene is TRBV10-3, the J gene TRBJ1-3; D perhaps matches TRBD1 (5 bases). The V and J ends lost 7 bases and 4 bases respectively, with 17 bases between them. Germline CDR1 ENHRY, CDR2 SYGVKD. The CDR3 length is 15 residues. The CDR3 sequence: CAIKKQAPFGNTIYF. The CDR3 bases are TGTGCCATCAAAAAACAGGCTCCATTCGGAAACACCATATATTTT.

J is TRBJ2-3 and V is TRBV6-5; 9 bases agree with TRBD2. Germline lookup yields CDR1 MNHEY and CDR2 SVGAGI. V was pared by 2 bases and J by 5 bases, with 2 bases of the junction left unmatched. This CDR3 spans 14 amino acids. The CDR3 loop is CASSYAGGQDTQYF. The CDR3 coding sequence is TGTGCCAGCAGTTACGCGGGGGGGCAAGATACGCAGTATTTT.

The gene calls are TRBV19 and TRBJ2-1; D not resolved. Looked up from germline, CDR1 is LNHDA and CDR2 is SQIVND (reference sequence). CDR3 length equals 12 residues. The V gene lost 4 bases and the J gene lost 6 bases, with 7 bases spanning the gap. The CDR3 DNA reads TGTGCCAGTAGTACCCTCCTCAATGAGCAGTTCTTC. Translating it yields CASSTLLNEQFF.

This clone was picked up a small number of times. V is TRBV25-1 and J is TRBJ1-5; weak D call: TRBD1 (6 bases). This CDR3 has 17 residues. CDR1 MGHDK and CDR2 SYGVNS come from the germline V gene. Trimming removed 1 base from V and 0 bases from J, with 13 bases in between. The CDR3 loop reads CASSESGRGYSNQPQHF. CDR3 in DNA: TGTGCCAGCAGTGAATCAGGCAGGGGCTATAGCAATCAGCCCCAGCATTTT.

The CDR3 DNA is TGTGCCAGCAGCCAAGAGCGGGGGATGAAAAACATTCAGTACTTC. This codes for CASSQERGMKNIQYF. The V and J genes are TRBV14 and TRBJ2-4, with 7 positions matching TRBD2. J was trimmed by 4 bases and V by 0 bases; bases with no gene match: 3. Germline V gene lookup returns CDR1 SGHDN and CDR2 FVKESK. This CDR3 has 15 amino acids.

The J gene is TRBJ2-5, the V gene TRBV28, with TRBD2 identical over 7 bases. CDR1 and CDR2 (germline): MDHEN, SYDVKM. The CDR3 extends over 16 amino acids. With V trimmed by 2 bases and J by 4 bases, 10 bases remained unmatched. For the CDR3, the DNA is TGTGCCAGCAGTTTAGGGGGGGGTACATCTCGAGAGACCCAGTACTTC. This codes for CASSLGGGTSRETQYF.

V usage is TRBV10-3 and J usage is TRBJ1-1, with TRBD1 identical over 8 bases. CDR1 ENHRY and CDR2 SYGVKD come from the germline V gene. The CDR3 spans 15 residues. The V segment lost 0 bases and the J segment 2 bases; nucleotides outside the gene matches: 2. This CDR3 is CAISESGQGNTEAFF. The CDR3 nucleotides read TGTGCCATCAGTGAGTCTGGACAGGGTAACACTGAAGCTTTCTTT.

The genes are TRBV6-6 and TRBJ1-5; D may be TRBD1 (6 bases). Germline CDR1 and CDR2: MNHNY and SVGAGI (reference sequence). The CDR3 spans 15 residues. Trimming took 5 bases from V and 6 from J, leaving 17 bases between them. CDR3 sequence reads: CASSTQGGGFQPQHF. The CDR3 DNA is TGTGCCAGCAGTACACAGGGAGGGGGTTTTCAGCCCCAGCATTTT.

The chain uses TRBV7-2 and TRBJ1-1; tentative D call: TRBD1 (6 bases). Trimming cost V 2 bases and J 0 bases, with 16 bases left between them. Germline V gives CDR1 SGHTA, CDR2 FQGNSA. There are 17 residues in the CDR3. CDR3 coding DNA: TGTGCCAGCAGCTTAATGGGGGCCAACCATATGAACACTGAAGCTTTCTTT. This gives the protein CASSLMGANHMNTEAFF.

This clone was recorded a few times. V usage is TRBV6-6 and J usage is TRBJ2-2; D is unclear. The CDR3 covers 14 residues. V was cut by 2 bases and J by 3 bases, with 7 bases left in between. The V gene's germline CDR1 is MNHNY and CDR2 SVGAGI (reference sequence). CDR3 DNA sequence: TGTGCCAGCAGTTACATTGGAGACACCGGGGAGCTGTTTTTT. This translates into CASSYIGDTGELFF.